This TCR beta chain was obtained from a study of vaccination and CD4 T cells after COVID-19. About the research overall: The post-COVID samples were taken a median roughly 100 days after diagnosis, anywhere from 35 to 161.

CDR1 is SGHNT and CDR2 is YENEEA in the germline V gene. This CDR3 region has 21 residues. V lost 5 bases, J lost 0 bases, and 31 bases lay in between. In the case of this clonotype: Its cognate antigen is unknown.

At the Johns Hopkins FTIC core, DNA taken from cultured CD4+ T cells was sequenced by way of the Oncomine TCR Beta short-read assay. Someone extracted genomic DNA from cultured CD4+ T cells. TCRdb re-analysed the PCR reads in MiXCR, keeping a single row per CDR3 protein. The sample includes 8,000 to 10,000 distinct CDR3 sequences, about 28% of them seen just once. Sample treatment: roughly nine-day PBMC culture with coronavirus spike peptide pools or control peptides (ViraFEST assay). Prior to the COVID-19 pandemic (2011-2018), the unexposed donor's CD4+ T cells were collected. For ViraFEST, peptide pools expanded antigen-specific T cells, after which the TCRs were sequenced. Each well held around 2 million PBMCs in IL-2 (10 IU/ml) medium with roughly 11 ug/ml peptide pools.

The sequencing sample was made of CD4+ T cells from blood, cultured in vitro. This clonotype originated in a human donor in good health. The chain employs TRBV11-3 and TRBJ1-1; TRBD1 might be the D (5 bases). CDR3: CASSQSRLDVCVGRMNTEAFF. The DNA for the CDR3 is TGTGCCAGCAGCCAGAGCCGATTAGATGTCTGTGTGGGACGGATGAACACTGAAGCTTTCTTT.